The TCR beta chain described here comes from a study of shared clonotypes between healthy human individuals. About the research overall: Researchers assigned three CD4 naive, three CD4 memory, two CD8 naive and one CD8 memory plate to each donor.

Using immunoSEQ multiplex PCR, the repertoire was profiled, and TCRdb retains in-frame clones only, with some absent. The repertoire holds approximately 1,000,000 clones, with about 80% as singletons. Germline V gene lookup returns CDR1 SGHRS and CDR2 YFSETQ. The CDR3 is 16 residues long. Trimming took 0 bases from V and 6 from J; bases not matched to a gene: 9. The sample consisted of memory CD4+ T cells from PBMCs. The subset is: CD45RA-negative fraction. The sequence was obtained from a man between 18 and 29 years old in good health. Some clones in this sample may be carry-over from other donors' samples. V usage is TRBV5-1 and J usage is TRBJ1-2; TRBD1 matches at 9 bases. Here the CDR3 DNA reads TGCGCCAGCAGCTTGGGCCCATCTACAGGGGGCCATGGCTACACCTTC. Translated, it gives CASSLGPSTGGHGYTF.